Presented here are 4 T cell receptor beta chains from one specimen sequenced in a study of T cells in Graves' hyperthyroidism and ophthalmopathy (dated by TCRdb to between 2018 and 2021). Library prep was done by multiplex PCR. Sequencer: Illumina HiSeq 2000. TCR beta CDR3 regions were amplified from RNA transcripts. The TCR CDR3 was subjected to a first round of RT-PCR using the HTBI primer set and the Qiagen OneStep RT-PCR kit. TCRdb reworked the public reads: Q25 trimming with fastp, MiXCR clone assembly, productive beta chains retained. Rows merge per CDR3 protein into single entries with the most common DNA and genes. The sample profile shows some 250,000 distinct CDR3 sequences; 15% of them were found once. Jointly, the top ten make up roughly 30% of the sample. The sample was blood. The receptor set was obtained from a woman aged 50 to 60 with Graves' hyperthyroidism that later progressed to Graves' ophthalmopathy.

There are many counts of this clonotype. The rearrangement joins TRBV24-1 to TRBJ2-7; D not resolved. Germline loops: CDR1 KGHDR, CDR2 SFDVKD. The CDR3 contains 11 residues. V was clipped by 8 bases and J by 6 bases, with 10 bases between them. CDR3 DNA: TGTGCCACCACCTCCCGGTTCGAGCAGTACTTC. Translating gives CATTSRFEQYF.

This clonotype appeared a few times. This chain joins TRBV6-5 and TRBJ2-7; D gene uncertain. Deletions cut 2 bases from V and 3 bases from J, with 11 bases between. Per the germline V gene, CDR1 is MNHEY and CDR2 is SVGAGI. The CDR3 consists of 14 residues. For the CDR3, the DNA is TGTGCCAGCAGTTACGGGGTACCTAACTACGAGCAGTACTTC. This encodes CASSYGVPNYEQYF.

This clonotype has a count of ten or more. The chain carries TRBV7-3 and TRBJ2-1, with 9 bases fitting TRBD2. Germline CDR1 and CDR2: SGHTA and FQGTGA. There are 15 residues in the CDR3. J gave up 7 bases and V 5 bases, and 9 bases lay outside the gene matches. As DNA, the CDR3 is TGTGCCAGCAGCGGTTTGGGGCGGGAGGGAAATGAGCAGTTCTTC. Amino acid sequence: CASSGLGREGNEQFF.

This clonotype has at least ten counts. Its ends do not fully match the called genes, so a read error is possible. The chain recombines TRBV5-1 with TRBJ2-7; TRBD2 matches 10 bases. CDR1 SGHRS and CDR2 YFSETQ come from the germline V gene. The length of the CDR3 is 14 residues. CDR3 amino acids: CASSLSGRAYEQYF. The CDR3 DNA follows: TGTGCCAGCAGTCTCAGCGGGAGGGCCTACGAGCAGTACTTC.